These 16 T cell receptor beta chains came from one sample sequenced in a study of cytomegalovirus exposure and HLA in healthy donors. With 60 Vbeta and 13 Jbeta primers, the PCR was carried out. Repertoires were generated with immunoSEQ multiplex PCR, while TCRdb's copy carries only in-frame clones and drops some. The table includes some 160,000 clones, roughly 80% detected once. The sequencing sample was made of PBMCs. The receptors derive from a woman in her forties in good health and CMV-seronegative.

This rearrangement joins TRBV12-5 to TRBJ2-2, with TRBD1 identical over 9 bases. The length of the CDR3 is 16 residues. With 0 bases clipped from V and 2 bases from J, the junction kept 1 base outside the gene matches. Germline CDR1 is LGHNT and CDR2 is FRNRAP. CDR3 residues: CASGLVQGANTGELFF. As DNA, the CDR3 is TGTGCTAGTGGTTTGGTACAGGGGGCTAACACCGGGGAGCTGTTTTTT.

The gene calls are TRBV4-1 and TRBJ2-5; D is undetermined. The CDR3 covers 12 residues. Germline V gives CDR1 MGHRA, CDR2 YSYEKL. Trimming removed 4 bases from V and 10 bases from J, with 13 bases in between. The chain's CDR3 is CASSPPRGDQYF. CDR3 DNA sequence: TGCGCCAGCAGCCCCCCCCGCGGAGACCAGTACTTC.

The DNA of the CDR3 is TGTGCCAGCAGTGAAGCGCGACAGGGGAGCTCACCCCTCCACTTT. It specifies CASSEARQGSSPLHF. The V gene is TRBV6-1, the J gene TRBJ1-6; the match to TRBD1 covers 8 bases. Trimming took 0 bases from V and 10 from J; bases not matched to a gene: 5. Germline V gene lookup returns CDR1 MNHNS and CDR2 SASEGT. This CDR3 has 15 amino acids.

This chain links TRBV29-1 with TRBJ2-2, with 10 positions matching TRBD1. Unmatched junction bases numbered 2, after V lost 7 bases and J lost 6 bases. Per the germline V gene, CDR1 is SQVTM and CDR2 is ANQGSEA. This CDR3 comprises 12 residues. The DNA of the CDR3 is TGCAGCGGCGGACAGGGGGCCGGGGAGCTGTTTTTT. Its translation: CSGGQGAGELFF.

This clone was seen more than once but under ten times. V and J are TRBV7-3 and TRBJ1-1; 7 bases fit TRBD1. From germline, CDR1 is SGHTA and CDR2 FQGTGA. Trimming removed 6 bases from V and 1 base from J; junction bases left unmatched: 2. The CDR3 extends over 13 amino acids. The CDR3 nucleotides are TGTGCCAGCAGAGGACAGGCGAACACTGAAGCTTTCTTT. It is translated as CASRGQANTEAFF.

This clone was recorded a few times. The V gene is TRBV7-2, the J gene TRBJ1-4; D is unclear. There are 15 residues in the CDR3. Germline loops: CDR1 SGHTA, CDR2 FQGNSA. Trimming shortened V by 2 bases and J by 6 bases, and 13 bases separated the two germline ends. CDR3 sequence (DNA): TGTGCCAGCAGCTTATCCGCGGGGTTTGATGAAAAACTGTTTTTT. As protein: CASSLSAGFDEKLFF.

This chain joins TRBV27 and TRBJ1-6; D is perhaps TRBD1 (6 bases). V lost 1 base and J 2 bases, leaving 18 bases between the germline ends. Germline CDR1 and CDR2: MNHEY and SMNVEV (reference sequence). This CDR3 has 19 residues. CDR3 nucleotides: TGTGCCAGCAGTTTATTACAGGGATATGCAATCCCCTATAATTCACCCCTCCACTTT. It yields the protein CASSLLQGYAIPYNSPLHF.

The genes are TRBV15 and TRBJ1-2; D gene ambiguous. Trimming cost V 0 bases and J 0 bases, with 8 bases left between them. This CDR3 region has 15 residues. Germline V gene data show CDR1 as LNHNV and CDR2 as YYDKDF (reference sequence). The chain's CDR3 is CATSRDVLANYGYTF. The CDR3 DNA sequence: TGTGCCACCAGCAGAGATGTGTTAGCTAACTATGGCTACACCTTC.

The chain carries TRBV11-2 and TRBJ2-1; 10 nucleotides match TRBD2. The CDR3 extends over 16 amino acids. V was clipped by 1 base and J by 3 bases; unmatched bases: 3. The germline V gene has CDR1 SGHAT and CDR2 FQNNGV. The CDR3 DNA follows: TGTGCCAGCAGCTTAGGTATAGCGGGGGGCTACAATGAGCAGTTCTTC. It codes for CASSLGIAGGYNEQFF.

For the CDR3, the DNA is TGTGCCAGTAGTATCGGGGGGGACGGCCCCAATCAGCCCCAGCATTTT. Translation gives CASSIGGDGPNQPQHF. J is TRBJ1-5 and V is TRBV19; tentatively, D is TRBD1 (5 bases). Trimming took off 3 bases at V and 3 bases at J, with 15 bases between the two ends. The germline CDR1 and CDR2 sequences are LNHDA and SQIVND (reference sequence). This CDR3 region has 16 residues.

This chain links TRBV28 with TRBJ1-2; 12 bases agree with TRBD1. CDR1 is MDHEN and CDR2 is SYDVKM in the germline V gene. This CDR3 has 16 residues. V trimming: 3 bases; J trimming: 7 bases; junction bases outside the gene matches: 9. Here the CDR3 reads CASSFPPGQGARGYTF. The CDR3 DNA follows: TGTGCCAGCAGTTTCCCCCCGGGACAGGGGGCGCGTGGCTACACCTTC.

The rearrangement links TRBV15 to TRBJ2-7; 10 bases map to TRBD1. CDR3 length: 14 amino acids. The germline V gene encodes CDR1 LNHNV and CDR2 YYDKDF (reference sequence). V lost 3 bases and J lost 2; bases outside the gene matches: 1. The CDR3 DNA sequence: TGTGCCACCAGCAGGGGACAGGGGACCTACGAGCAGTACTTC. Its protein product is CATSRGQGTYEQYF.

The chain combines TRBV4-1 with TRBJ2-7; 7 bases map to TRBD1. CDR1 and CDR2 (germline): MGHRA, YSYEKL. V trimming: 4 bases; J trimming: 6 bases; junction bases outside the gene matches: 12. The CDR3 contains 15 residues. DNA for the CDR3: TGCGCCAGCAGCCGGGAACCGGGACAGAAGCTCGAGCAGTACTTC. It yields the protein CASSREPGQKLEQYF.

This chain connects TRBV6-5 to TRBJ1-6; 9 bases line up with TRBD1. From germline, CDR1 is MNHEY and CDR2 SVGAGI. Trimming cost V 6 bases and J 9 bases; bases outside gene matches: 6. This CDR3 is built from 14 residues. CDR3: CASRGQGQGSPLHF. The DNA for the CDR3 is TGTGCCAGCAGGGGACAGGGCCAGGGTTCACCCCTCCACTTT.

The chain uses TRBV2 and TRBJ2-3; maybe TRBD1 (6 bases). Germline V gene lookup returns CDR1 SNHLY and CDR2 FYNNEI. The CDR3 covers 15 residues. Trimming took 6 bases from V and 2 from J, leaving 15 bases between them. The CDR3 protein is CASSPMGHPTDTQYF. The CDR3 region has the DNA TGTGCCAGCAGCCCAATGGGACACCCCACAGATACGCAGTATTTT.

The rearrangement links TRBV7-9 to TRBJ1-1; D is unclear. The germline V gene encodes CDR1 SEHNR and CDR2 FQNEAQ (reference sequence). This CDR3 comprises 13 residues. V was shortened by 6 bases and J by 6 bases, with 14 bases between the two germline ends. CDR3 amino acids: CASRLGSRAEAFF. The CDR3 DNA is TGTGCCAGCAGACTCGGGTCCCGGGCTGAAGCTTTCTTT.